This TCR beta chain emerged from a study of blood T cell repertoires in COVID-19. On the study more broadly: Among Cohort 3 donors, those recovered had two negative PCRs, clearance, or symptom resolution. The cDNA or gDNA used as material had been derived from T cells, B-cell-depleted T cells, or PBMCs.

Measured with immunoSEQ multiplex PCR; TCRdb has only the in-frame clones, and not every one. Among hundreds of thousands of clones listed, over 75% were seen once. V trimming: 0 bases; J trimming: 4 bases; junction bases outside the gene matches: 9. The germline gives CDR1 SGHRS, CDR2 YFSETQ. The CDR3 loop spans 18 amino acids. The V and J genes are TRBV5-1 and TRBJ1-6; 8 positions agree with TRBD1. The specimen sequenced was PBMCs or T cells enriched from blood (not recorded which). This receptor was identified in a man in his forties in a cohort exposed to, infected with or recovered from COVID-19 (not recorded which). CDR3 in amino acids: CASSLGGQASGYNSPLHF. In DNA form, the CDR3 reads TGCGCCAGCAGCTTGGGGGGACAGGCGTCAGGATATAATTCACCCCTCCACTTT.